This entry lists 4 T cell receptor beta chains sequenced from one sample in a study of T cell responses to AZD1222 COVID-19 vaccine (TCRdb year 2021). The sample's time point label is to be understood as: baseline before first vaccination. Receptors were amplified or captured by the immunoSEQ multiplex PCR assay. TCRdb stores this immuneACCESS table with in-frame sequences only. Part of the clones is absent; in the studies checked, under half of the shortfall reflects unresolved V genes, and no reason is known for the rest. Within this sample are about 130,000 clones, with about 92% of them counted one time only. The ten most abundant clones make up approximately 2.1% of the sample. The material was peripheral blood, obtained on day 0 of AZD1222 vaccination. Receptors originate from an adult in good health.

The chain combines TRBV7-8 with TRBJ2-5; 13 nucleotides match TRBD2. Germline V gene sequence: CDR1 SGHVS, CDR2 FQNEAQ. With 1 base clipped from V and 4 bases from J, the junction kept 0 bases outside the gene matches. The CDR3 loop spans 15 amino acids. DNA for the CDR3: TGTGCCAGCAGCTTAGGGACTAGCGGGGGAGAGACCCAGTACTTC. The encoded protein is CASSLGTSGGETQYF.

The rearrangement uses TRBV7-2 and TRBJ1-2; D is perhaps TRBD1 (5 bases). The V end was cut by 6 bases, the J end by 0 bases, with 11 bases between. The CDR3 has 14 residues. Germline CDR1 SGHTA, CDR2 FQGNSA. The CDR3 loop is CASSLGGANYGYTF. CDR3 nucleotides: TGTGCCAGCAGTCTAGGAGGGGCTAACTATGGCTACACCTTC. Combining the CDR3 with reference TRBV7-2 and TRBJ1-2 gives the whole variable domain GAGVSQSPSNKVTEKGKDVELRCDPISGHTALYWYRQSLGQGLEFLIYFQGNSAPDKSGLPSDRFSAERTGGSVSTLTIQRTQQEDSAVYLCASSLGGANYGYTFGSGTRLTVV.

This chain connects TRBV16 to TRBJ1-5; tentatively, D is TRBD1 (6 bases). This CDR3 region has 17 residues. V gave up 8 bases and J gave up 1 base, with 21 bases separating them. Germline CDR1 KGHSY, CDR2 FQNENV. CDR3 residues: CASGPQTGSGSNQPQHF. The CDR3 nucleotides are TGTGCCAGCGGACCGCAAACAGGGTCGGGAAGCAATCAGCCCCAGCATTTT.

The chain has TRBV19 and TRBJ2-5, with 7 nucleotides matching TRBD1. Germline V gives CDR1 LNHDA, CDR2 SQIVND (reference sequence). V shed 4 bases and J 1 base; nucleotides not matched to a gene: 6. The CDR3 consists of 15 residues. The CDR3 region is CASSKGTARQETQYF. CDR3 nucleotide sequence: TGTGCCAGTAGTAAAGGGACAGCCCGCCAAGAGACCCAGTACTTC.